The sequence of this T cell receptor (beta chain) was determined in a study of regulatory T cells in long-lasting Graves disease. Study-wide results and limits: Newly diagnosed Graves' patients exceeded persistent ones in TCR diversity. Whereas new patients shared about a thousand public clonotypes, persistent patients shared more, at about 3,000.

Points on this clonotype: The antigen remains undetermined.

Time point given: persistent/refractory GD, antithyroid drugs over 5 years with positive TRAb. Preparation of the TCR library used RNA extracted from PBMCs. Recruitment took place at an endocrinology department in Xi'an, China. Assembly of TCR beta libraries relied on iRepertoire HTBI primers together with Arm-PCR of CDR3 regions. TCRdb reprocessed the multiplex PCR reads via MiXCR and lists one record per CDR3 protein. The repertoire consists of over 300,000 distinct CDR3 sequences, with around 20% occurring once and the leading ten covering 25% to 30%. The TCR comes from a female donor with Graves disease. Source: peripheral blood mononuclear cells (PBMCs), taken when the disease was refractory, from a patient treated with antithyroid drugs.

In DNA, the CDR3 is TGTGCCAGCAGCGTAGACCCCTCAGCCAGGGGCTACACCTTC. It encodes CASSVDPSARGYTF. This chain connects TRBV9 to TRBJ1-2, with D unclear. Trimming shortened V by 0 bases and J by 8 bases, and 14 bases separated the two germline ends. This CDR3 contains 14 residues. Germline CDR1 is SGDLS and CDR2 is YYNGEE.